This TCR beta chain emerged from a study of blood T cell repertoires in COVID-19. Study in general: PBMCs, B-cell-depleted T cells, or T cells were the source of the cDNA or gDNA that made up the material.

The germline V gene encodes CDR1 LGHNT and CDR2 FRNRAP. The J segment lost 2 bases and the V segment lost 4 bases, leaving 4 bases of the junction unmatched. CDR3 length: 15 amino acids. A Seattle source enrolled patients during active infection and followed them longitudinally. Measured with immunoSEQ multiplex PCR; TCRdb has only the in-frame clones, and not every one. Of fewer than 70,000 clones listed, around 85% are singletons. The clonotype was recovered from a man between 35 and 55 years old with COVID-19, enrolled during active disease. The sample taken for sequencing was peripheral blood. V and J are TRBV12-5 and TRBJ2-3, with 9 bases that match TRBD2. In DNA form, the CDR3 reads TGTGCTAGTGGTTCCAGCGGGGGGTCCACAGATACGCAGTATTTT. Its protein is CASGSSGGSTDTQYF.